This entry describes one T cell receptor (beta chain). Participants, about 18 to 90 years old, spanned 25 or so US areas. This record belongs to a study of blood T cell repertoires in COVID-19. Study-wide background: Material from acute and convalescent COVID-19 was sourced from the United States, Italy and Spain.

This CDR3 contains 15 residues. V gave up 5 bases and J gave up 4 bases; unmatched junction bases: 9. CDR1 and CDR2 (germline): ENHRY, SYGVKD. TCRdb's copy holds only in-frame clones and misses some; the assay was immunoSEQ multiplex PCR. This table has 300,000 to 350,000 clones, 86% appearing once. The genes are TRBV10-3 and TRBJ1-1, with 8 bases fitting TRBD1. Specimen: PBMCs or T cells enriched from blood (not recorded which). The receptor was isolated from a woman aged 40 to 50 with acute COVID-19. The CDR3 region is CAISRTDRGGTEAFF. Written as DNA, the CDR3 is TGTGCCATCAGTCGTACTGACAGGGGAGGCACTGAAGCTTTCTTT.